This TCR beta chain comes out of a study of T cell responses to AZD1222 COVID-19 vaccine. Study background: Second-dose intervals near 4 or 12 weeks were combined.

This CDR3 has 15 amino acids. V shed 3 bases and J 2 bases; nucleotides not matched to a gene: 5. Per the germline V gene, CDR1 is LNHDA and CDR2 is SQIVND (reference sequence). Produced via immunoSEQ multiplex PCR; TCRdb's table is partial and in-frame only. The sample gives some 110,000 clones, around 87% of which show up once; 3.1% is in the top ten. Sequenced material: peripheral blood, taken on day 0 of AZD1222 vaccination. The chain links TRBV19 to TRBJ2-3; 7 nucleotides agree with TRBD2. The origin of this receptor is an adult in good health. The CDR3 reads CASSMASGLTDTQYF. The DNA for the CDR3 is TGTGCCAGTAGTATGGCTAGCGGACTCACAGATACGCAGTATTTT.